Listed below are T cell receptor beta chains from one sample, sequenced in a study of blood T cell repertoires in COVID-19. Using immunoSEQ multiplex PCR, the repertoire was profiled, and TCRdb retains in-frame clones only, with some absent. The sample lists roughly 200,000 clones, roughly 86% occurring once. Material for sequencing was peripheral blood. The source of these receptors is a man in his 60s with acute or convalescent COVID-19. Both conserved end residues are part of each CDR3. The D gene is left open where the match is weak. Clone size is shown for a subset of rows, as once, few, many or a class of expanded clone.

d_gene,v_gene,abundance,j_gene,CDR3nt,CDR3aa
TRBD1,TRBV9,NA,TRBJ1-1,TGTGCCAGCAGCGTAGGGGGAATACAGGGGGCGCAGGCTGAAGCTTTCTTT,CASSVGGIQGAQAEAFF
NA,TRBV6-7,NA,TRBJ2-7,TGTGCCAGCACTCCGGACGGGAGCTCCTACGAGCAGTACTTC,CASTPDGSSYEQYF
TRBD1,TRBV29-1,NA,TRBJ1-1,TGCAGCGACCTCCAGGGGGGAAGGAACACTGAAGCTTTCTTT,CSDLQGGRNTEAFF
NA,TRBV27,NA,TRBJ1-1,TGTGCCAGCAGCTCTTTACAGGTCCCCAGCACTGAAGCTTTCTTT,CASSSLQVPSTEAFF
NA,TRBV7-3,NA,TRBJ1-1,TGTGCCAGCAGCTTATCGGCAGGGAACACTGAAGCTTTCTTT,CASSLSAGNTEAFF
NA,TRBV18,NA,TRBJ1-1,TGTGCCAGCTCACCCACGTCTGGGGGATGGGGAGGGAACACTGAAGCTTTCTTT,CASSPTSGGWGGNTEAFF
NA,TRBV6-4,NA,TRBJ2-5,TGTGCCAGCAGTGAGGGGGCCCAAGGGACCCAGTACTTC,CASSEGAQGTQYF
TRBD1,TRBV18,NA,TRBJ1-6,TGTGCCAGCTCACCGTTCACGGGACAGGGAGGGGGAAGCTCCTATAATTCACCCCTCCACTTT,CASSPFTGQGGGSSYNSPLHF
NA,TRBV10-1,few,TRBJ1-3,TGCGCCAGCAGTGATGGACAAACCGGAAACACCATATATTTT,CASSDGQTGNTIYF
TRBD2,TRBV9,NA,TRBJ2-5,TGTGCCAGCAGCGTAGGACTAGCGAAGGTAGGAGAGACCCAGTACTTC,CASSVGLAKVGETQYF
TRBD2,TRBV10-1,NA,TRBJ2-2,TGCGCCACCCGACTAGCCGACACCGGGGAGCTGTTTTTT,CATRLADTGELFF